This T cell receptor (beta chain) is from a study of Tregs in tolerant kidney transplant recipients. Study outcomes and limitations: Tregs expanded with activated donor B cells seemed most donor-specific. Some patients' samples used different primers over time, so nucleotide sequences weren't comparable.

Germline V gives CDR1 SGHNT, CDR2 YENEEA. Trimming took 3 bases from V and 9 from J, leaving 14 bases between them. The CDR3 consists of 14 residues. TCRdb keeps only in-frame clones here, not all; method: immunoSEQ multiplex PCR. Of 65,000 or so clones listed, more than 75% are singletons. Recipients received nonmyeloablative bone marrow transplants from related graft donors, with transient mixed chimerism. A single count supports this clone. Antigen: not known. The clonotype comes from a human patient who received a combined kidney and bone marrow transplant. Some of the T cells may derive from the graft donor. Sequencing was performed on CD4+ T cells from blood (PBMCs), taken 6 months after the transplant. This rearrangement joins TRBV11-3 to TRBJ1-4; D ambiguous. The CDR3 loop is CASSFGRSGKKLFF. CDR3 DNA: TGTGCCAGCAGCTTTGGACGGTCCGGGAAAAAACTGTTTTTT. The whole variable domain, filled in from reference TRBV11-3 and TRBJ1-4, reads EAGVVQSPRYKIIEKKQPVAFWCNPISGHNTLYWYLQNLGQGPELLIRYENEEAVDDSQLPKDRFSAERLKGVDSTLKIQPAELGDSAVYLCASSFGRSGKKLFFGSGTQLSVL.